This T cell receptor beta chain appears in the sequencing data of a study of cytomegalovirus exposure and HLA in healthy donors. Study overall: Unique TCRs numbering some 77 million, obtained from HLA-typed donors, made up an early data release. General study results and limits: When analyzed later, a missense DCLRE1C variant was found to be linked to TCR beta V- and J-gene trimming. Common viral pathogens seemed to be connected with several of the most significant clusters, according to a later analysis.

The germline gives CDR1 SQVTM, CDR2 ANQGSEA. CDR3 length equals 14 residues. Trimming removed 1 base at V and 2 bases at J, with 11 bases between. The PCR contained 60 Vbeta and 13 Jbeta primers. TCRdb keeps only in-frame clones here, not all; method: immunoSEQ multiplex PCR. Its table records 150,000 to 200,000 clones. Points on this clone: Its matching antigen is unknown.

The sample comprised PBMCs. The chain has TRBV29-1 and TRBJ2-5; no definite D call. The clonotype was recovered from a woman aged 18-35 years in good health and CMV-seropositive. CDR3 sequence reads: CSVEGGRWQETQYF. CDR3 DNA: TGCAGCGTTGAAGGTGGCAGGTGGCAAGAGACCCAGTACTTC.